This T cell receptor beta chain was identified during a study of CD4 T cells in relation to SARS-CoV-2 and coronaviruses (dated by TCRdb to the early 2020s). General notes on the study: In the ViraFEST assay, PBMCs were cultured with antigen for nine to ten days, after which TCR beta CDR3s were sequenced to identify clonal expansions specific to the antigen. A different TCR-beta assay, based on Illumina, was used to sequence expansion assays from other donors in the study. The Adaptive Biotechnologies TCR-sequencing kit was used for samples from three pre-COVID donors and for the naive versus memory experiments, whereas the other data were Illumina-based. Patient-derived lymphoblastoid cell lines were used to map the HLA restriction of shared crossreactive spike epitopes. An HIV-1 Nef peptide pool or a culture without peptide was used as the negative reference condition. At the level of individual TCR clonotypes, the study evaluated whether memory CD4+ T cells crossreact between the spike proteins of SARS-CoV-2 and those of common cold coronaviruses. Overall study outcomes, separate from this receptor: Because no donor provided both pre-pandemic and post-infection samples, tracing the source of pre-existing responses was limited. Crossreactivity analysis centred on spike protein, so crossreactivity against other viral proteins was not assessed. The study was limited by small numbers of patients and tested TCRs. Memory CD4+ clonotypes crossrecognizing SARS-CoV-2 and at least one common cold coronavirus spike were found in around 71% of donors. Significantly weaker SARS-CoV-2-driven expansion was shown by crossreactive clones than by monoreactive clones, consistent with antigenic imprinting.

This clone was counted only a few times. Its specific antigen is unknown. Per-nucleotide qualities are absent, and no much larger clonotype sits a single base away. CD4+ T cells from unexposed donors were collected before the COVID-19 pandemic (2011-2018). The EasySep CD4+ T cell isolation kit was used to isolate CD4+ T cells once the cultures had run for roughly 10 days. As far as cell numbers permitted, CD4+ T cells from unexposed donors were tested for reactivity against SARS-CoV-2 S and N as well as four spike pools from common cold coronaviruses. PBMCs were cultured at around 2 million per well in IMDM supplemented with around 5.1% human AB serum and 7.5 to 10 IU/ml IL-2. Half of the culture medium was replaced with fresh IL-2-containing medium on days 3 and 7. In general, triplicate replicate wells were used for every peptide culture condition. The leukapheresis product used for the unexposed donors was purchased from a commercial source. Ficoll-Paque PLUS gradient centrifugation was used to isolate PBMCs from either whole blood or leukapheresis product. PBMCs were either cryopreserved at -140°C or used fresh in the expansion assay. The QIAamp Micro DNA Kit was used to extract genomic DNA from the CD4+ T cells.

V is reduced by 4 bases and J by 4 bases, leaving a spacing of 15 bases between them. CDR1 and CDR2 are read off the germline V gene as SGHRS and YFSETQ. Including cysteine and phenylalanine, the CDR3 has 15 amino acids. The read is trimmed to its CDR3 DNA, 45 bases read in frame from base 1. Library generation was performed with the immunoSEQ multiplex PCR assay. The paper's data handling went like this. During preprocessing, nonproductive sequences were removed, along with CDR3s that did not begin with C, did not end with F or W, or were shorter than 7 amino acids. The MANAFEST web app identified antigen-specific clonotypes based on expansion compared with the reference and other culture wells. A clone counted as positive if significantly expanded in 2 of 3 replicate wells versus the reference culture at FDR below 0.05. A further requirement for positive clones was significant expansion compared with all other tandem wells, along with an odds ratio above 5. CDR3 homology was quantified as pairwise Levenshtein distance, calculated with the stringdist R package after three terminal residues were trimmed from each end. TCRdb took this table from immuneACCESS and kept in-frame rearrangements with V and J called. Such tables lack part of the clones; where checked against another copy, unresolved V genes explain under half of the gap, and the rest is unexplained. D and trimming come from the DNA, and the V and J calls and clone size come from that table. Within this sample are 20,000 to 25,000 clones, with approximately 82% of them counted one time only. The ten largest clones represent around 15% of the sample.

Material for sequencing was CD4+ T cells from PBMCs, cultured in vitro. The chain employs TRBV5-1 and TRBJ1-5; 6 matching bases give a weak D call of TRBD1. The sequence came from a human donor in good health. This receptor has the CDR3 CASSTGPGVNQPQHF. The nucleotides are TGCGCCAGCAGCACCGGACCAGGGGTTAATCAGCCCCAGCATTTT.